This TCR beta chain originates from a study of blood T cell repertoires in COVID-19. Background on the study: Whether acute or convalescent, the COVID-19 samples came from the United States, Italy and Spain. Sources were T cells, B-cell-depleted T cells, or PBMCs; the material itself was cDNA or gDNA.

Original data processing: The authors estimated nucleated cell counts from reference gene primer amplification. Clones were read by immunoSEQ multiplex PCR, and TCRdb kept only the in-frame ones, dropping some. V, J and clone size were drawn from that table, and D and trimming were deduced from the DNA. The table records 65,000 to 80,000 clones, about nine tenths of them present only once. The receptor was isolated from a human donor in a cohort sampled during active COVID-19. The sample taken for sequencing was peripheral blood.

CDR3 region: CASSLGDSGVFQETQYF. CDR3 sequence (DNA): TGCGCCAGCAGCTTGGGGGATAGCGGGGTCTTTCAAGAGACCCAGTACTTC. The J gene is TRBJ2-5, the V gene TRBV5-1, with TRBD2 identical over 8 bases. The V and J ends lost 0 bases and 2 bases, in that order; junction bases with no gene match: 9. The CDR3 loop spans 17 amino acids. Per germline, CDR1 SGHRS and CDR2 YFSETQ.